The clone carrying this T cell receptor beta chain was counted only a few times. Its antigen is undetermined. Other DNA sequences in this sample translate to the same CDR3. Expressed TCRB transcripts were sequenced because the isolated RNA had all been reverse transcribed beforehand. The assay was immunoSEQ multiplex PCR, and TCRdb's table has in-frame clones only and misses some. The sample consists of approximately 730,000 clones, around 15% of them appearing once. The data belong to a study of beta chain features in type 1 diabetes. The CDR3 spans 14 residues. Germline V gene sequence: CDR1 MNHNY, CDR2 SVGAGI (reference sequence). V lost 0 bases and J 0 bases, leaving 4 bases between the germline ends. Study-level findings and limits: The study left unresolved whether HLA type influences TCRB rearrangement. Across all four CD4+ subsets, people with type 1 diabetes showed modestly shorter TCRB CDR3s.

The chain is built from TRBV6-6 and TRBJ2-3, with unresolved D. The clonotype originates from a man between 18 and 29 years old with type 1 diabetes. The sequenced sample was naive CD4+ T cells from blood. The CDR3, as DNA: TGTGCCAGCAGTTACTCGATTAGCACAGATACGCAGTATTTT. It encodes CASSYSISTDTQYF.